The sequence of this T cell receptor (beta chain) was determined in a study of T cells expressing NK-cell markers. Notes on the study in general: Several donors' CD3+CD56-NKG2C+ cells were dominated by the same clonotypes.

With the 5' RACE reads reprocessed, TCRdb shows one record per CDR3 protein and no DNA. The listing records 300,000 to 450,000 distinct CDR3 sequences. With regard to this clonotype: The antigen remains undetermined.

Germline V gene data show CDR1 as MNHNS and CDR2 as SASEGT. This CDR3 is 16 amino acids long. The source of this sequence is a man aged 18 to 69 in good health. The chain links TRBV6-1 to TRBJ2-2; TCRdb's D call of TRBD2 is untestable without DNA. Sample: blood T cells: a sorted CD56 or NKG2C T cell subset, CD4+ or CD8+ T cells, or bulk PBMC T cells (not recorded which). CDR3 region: CASSLLAGDPTGELFF.